These 32 T cell receptor beta chains share one sample of origin, sequenced in a study of cytomegalovirus exposure and HLA in healthy donors. It was with 60 Vbeta and 13 Jbeta primers that the PCR ran. TCRdb's table, derived via immunoSEQ multiplex PCR, lists solely in-frame clones and lacks some. In the table there are about 190,000 clones, about 77% of which are singletons. Sequenced material: PBMCs. The source of these receptors is a young woman in good health and CMV-seropositive.

The CDR3 protein is CASSLGLAGAIEQFF. CDR3 nucleotide sequence: TGTGCCAGCAGCTTGGGACTAGCAGGGGCCATTGAGCAGTTCTTC. J is TRBJ2-1 and V is TRBV7-9; 9 bases align to TRBD2. CDR3 length: 15 residues. The germline CDR1 and CDR2 sequences are SEHNR and FQNEAQ (reference sequence). Losses at the gene ends were 3 bases for V and 9 bases for J; bases not matched to a gene: 9.

This clone was detected only a few times. The V call is TRBV28, the J call TRBJ2-1; 7 nucleotides match TRBD2. V lost 5 bases, J lost 3 bases, and 7 bases stayed unmatched. CDR3 size: 15 residues. Germline V gene data show CDR1 as MDHEN and CDR2 as SYDVKM. The CDR3 sequence: CASSPMRTSYNEQFF. In DNA, the CDR3 is TGTGCCAGCAGTCCCATGCGGACTAGCTACAATGAGCAGTTCTTC. The complete variable domain, with remaining parts taken from reference TRBV28 and TRBJ2-1, reads DVKVTQSSRYLVKRTGEKVFLECVQDMDHENMFWYRQDPGLGLRLIYFSYDVKMKEKGDIPEGYSVSREKKERFSLILESASTNQTSMYLCASSPMRTSYNEQFFGPGTRLTVL.

This chain links TRBV4-2 with TRBJ2-7, with D perhaps matching TRBD2 (6 bases). This CDR3 is built from 14 residues. V was pared by 2 bases and J by 3 bases, with 11 bases between. CDR1 and CDR2 from the germline V gene are LGHNA and YNFKEQ. The CDR3 nucleotides are TGTGCCAGCAGCCAACAGGTGGGGGGCTACGAGCAGTACTTC. It yields the protein CASSQQVGGYEQYF.

This rearrangement joins TRBV21-1 to TRBJ1-1. TRBV21-1 is tagged as a pseudogene. The CDR3 sequence is 14 residues long. CDR3 protein: CATLGRGGNTEAFF. CDR3 coding DNA: TGTGCCACCCTGGGGCGGGGGGGAAACACTGAAGCTTTCTTT.

The chain combines TRBV27 with TRBJ2-1; the D gene is possibly TRBD2 (5 bases). Trimming cost V 3 bases and J 6 bases, with 18 bases left between them. The CDR3 extends over 16 amino acids. The germline V gene encodes CDR1 MNHEY and CDR2 SMNVEV (reference sequence). CDR3 sequence: CASSFFTGISFNEQFF. The CDR3 nucleotides are TGTGCCAGCAGTTTTTTTACCGGGATTAGCTTCAATGAGCAGTTCTTC.

CDR3 nucleotides: TGTGCCAGCATTCCCTTCCCGGGGAAGGCTTACGAGCAGTACTTC. This sequence encodes CASIPFPGKAYEQYF. This chain uses TRBV6-6 with TRBJ2-7; a possible D gene is TRBD2 (5 bases). Germline V CDR1 and CDR2: MNHNY, SVGAGI (reference sequence). There are 15 residues in the CDR3. V lost 7 bases to trimming and J lost 4 bases, with 20 bases between them.

The chain carries TRBV6-6 and TRBJ1-1; 8 nucleotides agree with TRBD1. The J segment lost 5 bases and the V segment lost 5 bases, leaving 4 bases of the junction unmatched. The germline gives CDR1 MNHNY, CDR2 SVGAGI (reference sequence). The length of the CDR3 is 13 residues. The chain's CDR3 is CASSPDRGTEAFF. For the CDR3, the DNA is TGTGCCAGCAGTCCCGACAGGGGTACTGAAGCTTTCTTT.

The chain combines TRBV2 with TRBJ2-2; TRBD2 agrees at 10 bases. The germline V gene encodes CDR1 SNHLY and CDR2 FYNNEI. CDR3 length: 17 amino acids. The V and J ends lost 5 bases and 0 bases, in that order; junction bases with no gene match: 6. The CDR3 sequence: CASSLAGALANTGELFF. CDR3 bases: TGTGCCAGCAGTCTAGCGGGGGCCCTCGCGAACACCGGGGAGCTGTTTTTT.

V usage is TRBV18 and J usage is TRBJ1-1; a possible D gene is TRBD1 (6 bases). Germline V CDR1 and CDR2: KGHSH, LQKENI. The CDR3 runs to 15 residues. Trimming shortened V by 1 base and J by 1 base, and 10 bases separated the two germline ends. CDR3 loop: CASSPQGDRNTEAFF. Here the CDR3 DNA reads TGTGCCAGCTCACCACAGGGGGATAGGAACACTGAAGCTTTCTTT.

The gene calls are TRBV14 and TRBJ2-1; weak D call: TRBD2 (6 bases). Germline-derived CDR1 and CDR2 are SGHDN and FVKESK. This CDR3 comprises 15 residues. Between the trimmed V and J ends, which lost 0 bases and 10 bases, there was a span of 16 bases. CDR3 bases: TGTGCCAGCAGCCAAGAATGGGGGTTAGGGAGGGAGCAGTTCTTC. Protein sequence: CASSQEWGLGREQFF. The whole variable domain, filled in from reference TRBV14 and TRBJ2-1, reads EAGVTQFPSHSVIEKGQTVTLRCDPISGHDNLYWYRRVMGKEIKFLLHFVKESKQDESGMPNNRFLAERTGGTYSTLKVQPAELEDSGVYFCASSQEWGLGREQFFGPGTRLTVL.

The chain employs TRBV7-9 and TRBJ1-1, with 7 bases lining up with TRBD1. Trimming at V came to 2 bases and at J to 7 bases, leaving 10 bases not matched to a gene. Germline assignment: CDR1 SEHNR and CDR2 FQNEAQ (reference sequence). The CDR3 contains 15 residues. In DNA form, the CDR3 reads TGTGCCAGCAGCTTACTCACAGGAGGGGGCCGTGAAGCTTTCTTT. Translating it yields CASSLLTGGGREAFF. The full variable domain, in which reference TRBV7-9 and TRBJ1-1 provide the parts outside the CDR3, is DTGVSQNPRHKITKRGQNVTFRCDPISEHNRLYWYRQTLGQGPEFLTYFQNEAQLEKSRLLSDRFSAERPKGSFSTLEIQRTEQGDSAMYLCASSLLTGGGREAFFGQGTRLTVV.

The V and J genes are TRBV23-1 and TRBJ1-4, with 7 bases fitting TRBD1. TRBV23-1 counts as an open reading frame of uncertain function. The V and J ends lost 3 bases and 5 bases, in that order; junction bases with no gene match: 6. This CDR3 contains 15 residues. CDR3 protein: CASSHTGTANEKLFF. The CDR3 coding sequence is TGCGCCAGCAGTCATACCGGGACAGCAAATGAAAAACTGTTTTTT.

Note on this clone: Different DNA sequences within this sample yield the same CDR3. This chain joins TRBV2 and TRBJ2-2; 10 bases agree with TRBD1. The CDR3 contains 14 residues. The V gene's germline CDR1 is SNHLY and CDR2 FYNNEI. V lost 7 bases to trimming and J lost 5 bases; unmatched junction nucleotides: 4. The CDR3: CASKDRGLTGELFF. CDR3 bases: TGTGCCAGCAAGGACAGGGGGTTGACCGGGGAGCTGTTTTTT.

J is TRBJ2-7 and V is TRBV5-5, with TRBD1 matching over 7 bases. The CDR3 extends over 14 amino acids. Germline lookup yields CDR1 SGHKS and CDR2 YYEKEE (reference sequence). J was trimmed by 0 bases and V by 4 bases; bases with no gene match: 4. For the CDR3, the DNA is TGTGCCAGCAGCCGGGACAGTTACTCCTACGAGCAGTACTTC. It specifies CASSRDSYSYEQYF. Drawing the rest from reference TRBV5-5 and TRBJ2-7, the complete variable domain is DAGVTQSPTHLIKTRGQQVTLRCSPISGHKSVSWYQQVLGQGPQFIFQYYEKEERGRGNFPDRFSARQFPNYSSELNVNALLLGDSALYLCASSRDSYSYEQYFGPGTRLTVT.

This clone was picked up one time. The chain uses TRBV19 and TRBJ2-7; 11 nucleotides align to TRBD1. Looked up from germline, CDR1 is LNHDA and CDR2 is SQIVND (reference sequence). The CDR3 has 15 residues. V was clipped by 5 bases and J by 1 base; unmatched bases: 4. CDR3 DNA: TGTGCCAGTAGTTTCGGACAGGGGGCGTCCTACGAGCAGTACTTC. This gives the protein CASSFGQGASYEQYF. Full variable domain (missing parts from reference TRBV19 and TRBJ2-7): DGGITQSPKYLFRKEGQNVTLSCEQNLNHDAMYWYRQDPGQGLRLIYYSQIVNDFQKGDIAEGYSVSREKKESFPLTVTSAQKNPTAFYLCASSFGQGASYEQYFGPGTRLTVT.

The chain employs TRBV7-2 and TRBJ1-1; a weak D match, TRBD1 (5 bases). V was clipped by 2 bases and J by 7 bases, with 20 bases between them. Germline V gene sequence: CDR1 SGHTA, CDR2 FQGNSA. The CDR3 runs to 16 residues. The CDR3 spells CASSLRMLGRWSEAFF. CDR3 sequence (DNA): TGTGCCAGCAGCTTACGGATGCTGGGGCGGTGGAGTGAAGCTTTCTTT.

This clone was found a few times. This chain joins TRBV7-3 and TRBJ2-3; the match to TRBD2 covers 8 bases. Trimming cost V 2 bases and J 4 bases; bases outside gene matches: 5. CDR3 length: 15 amino acids. CDR1 is SGHTA, CDR2 FQGTGA, per germline. The DNA of the CDR3 is TGTGCCAGCAGCTTAGACGGGGGGGCCGCAGATACGCAGTATTTT. Its protein product is CASSLDGGAADTQYF.

The chain recombines TRBV30 with TRBJ1-2; 7 bases map to TRBD1. Germline V gene lookup returns CDR1 GTSNPN and CDR2 SVGIG (reference sequence). The V gene end was trimmed by 0 bases and the J gene end by 3 bases; junction bases not matched to a gene: 4. The length of the CDR3 is 14 residues. CDR3 in DNA: TGTGCCTGGAGTGTCCTCACAGGGGACTATGGCTACACCTTC. This translates into CAWSVLTGDYGYTF.

In this sample, this clone turned up a few times. The chain recombines TRBV30 with TRBJ2-1, with TRBD2 matching over 7 bases. The CDR3 has 13 amino acids. V gave up 4 bases and J gave up 0 bases; unmatched junction bases: 0. CDR1 is GTSNPN and CDR2 is SVGIG in the germline V gene (reference sequence). The CDR3 DNA follows: TGTGCCTGGACTAGCGGCTCCTACAATGAGCAGTTCTTC. Its translation: CAWTSGSYNEQFF.

The V and J genes are TRBV5-1 and TRBJ1-2; the D is unclear. The ends were cut back, 0 bases at V and 7 bases at J, with 13 bases in the middle. The CDR3 sequence is 14 residues long. CDR1 and CDR2 (germline): SGHRS, YFSETQ. CDR3 in amino acids: CASSLELPSGGYTF. As DNA, the CDR3 is TGCGCCAGCAGCTTGGAACTGCCTTCTGGTGGCTACACCTTC.

V and J are TRBV6-1 and TRBJ1-5; D unclear. CDR3 length: 13 residues. Germline V gene lookup returns CDR1 MNHNS and CDR2 SASEGT. V was cut by 7 bases and J by 1 base, with 8 bases left in between. The CDR3 DNA follows: TGTGCCAGCAAAGATCGGAGCAATCAGCCCCAGCATTTT. As protein: CASKDRSNQPQHF.

The chain employs TRBV7-2 and TRBJ2-3; 10 bases align to TRBD1. The CDR3 sequence is 15 residues long. Germline loops: CDR1 SGHTA, CDR2 FQGNSA. V was clipped by 4 bases and J by 4 bases; unmatched bases: 5. CDR3 protein: CASSSDRGNADTQYF. The CDR3 DNA reads TGTGCCAGCAGCTCGGACAGGGGGAACGCAGATACGCAGTATTTT.

This clone is a singleton in its sample. CDR3 bases: TGTGCCACCTCTGCGGCGGGGGTCCTAAATGAGCAGTTCTTC. Its protein is CATSAAGVLNEQFF. V and J are TRBV15 and TRBJ2-1; 7 nucleotides align to TRBD2. Germline V CDR1 and CDR2: LNHNV, YYDKDF (reference sequence). The V and J ends lost 8 bases and 7 bases, in that order; junction bases with no gene match: 11. The CDR3 extends over 14 amino acids.

The chain is built from TRBV11-3 and TRBJ1-2, with no clear D. This CDR3 spans 16 amino acids. Trimming shortened V by 4 bases and J by 4 bases, and 19 bases separated the two germline ends. Germline V gene data show CDR1 as SGHNT and CDR2 as YENEEA. The CDR3 is CASSSPGIRVGYGYTF. CDR3 sequence (DNA): TGTGCCAGCAGCTCCCCGGGGATCCGGGTGGGCTATGGCTACACCTTC.

The rearrangement links TRBV6-5 to TRBJ1-1; 9 nucleotides line up with TRBD1. The CDR3 covers 15 residues. Germline trimming cut 4 bases from V and 5 bases from J; bases unmatched to any gene: 8. CDR1 is MNHEY, CDR2 SVGAGI, per germline. CDR3 sequence (DNA): TGTGCCAGCAGTTCGGGACAGGGAGGAAAAACTGAAGCTTTCTTT. Translation gives CASSSGQGGKTEAFF.

The V call is TRBV19, the J call TRBJ2-2; D may be TRBD2 (6 bases). This CDR3 comprises 17 residues. Germline assignment: CDR1 LNHDA and CDR2 SQIVND (reference sequence). The V end was cut by 3 bases, the J end by 7 bases, with 21 bases between. The CDR3 DNA is TGTGCCAGTAGTATCCGGGCTTCGGGACTGGCAAGCGGGGAGCTGTTTTTT. It codes for CASSIRASGLASGELFF.

The chain links TRBV5-1 to TRBJ1-2; D possibly corresponds to TRBD1 (6 bases). The germline V gene has CDR1 SGHRS and CDR2 YFSETQ. The CDR3 consists of 14 residues. The ends were cut back, 0 bases at V and 8 bases at J, with 14 bases in the middle. The CDR3 DNA sequence: TGCGCCAGCAGCTTGGATCCGGGGGGCCAAGGCTACACCTTC. Its translation: CASSLDPGGQGYTF.

This rearrangement joins TRBV10-3 to TRBJ2-1; TRBD2 aligns across 12 bases. The junction had 5 bases not matched to a gene; V was cut back by 10 bases and J by 10 bases. The germline V gene encodes CDR1 ENHRY and CDR2 SYGVKD. This CDR3 comprises 12 residues. The DNA of the CDR3 is TGTGCCACGCTAGCGGGGGGGCAAGAGCAGTTCTTC. This sequence encodes CATLAGGQEQFF.

The chain carries TRBV7-2 and TRBJ2-5, with 11 bases matching TRBD2. J was trimmed by 2 bases and V by 0 bases; bases with no gene match: 2. The CDR3 runs 16 residues. CDR1 is SGHTA and CDR2 is FQGNSA in the germline V gene. The CDR3 DNA reads as TGTGCCAGCAGCTTAGCGGTAGCGGGGGGGCAAGAGACCCAGTACTTC. The encoded protein is CASSLAVAGGQETQYF. Full variable domain (rest looked up from reference TRBV7-2 and TRBJ2-5): GAGVSQSPSNKVTEKGKDVELRCDPISGHTALYWYRQSLGQGLEFLIYFQGNSAPDKSGLPSDRFSAERTGGSVSTLTIQRTQQEDSAVYLCASSLAVAGGQETQYFGPGTRLLVL.

This chain joins TRBV5-4 and TRBJ2-7; no reliable D call. The CDR3 has 13 amino acids. CDR1 is SGHNT and CDR2 is YYREEE in the germline V gene (reference sequence). V was trimmed by 0 bases and J by 3 bases, leaving 7 bases between them. The DNA for the CDR3 is TGTGCCAGCAGCTTGGGACAAAACTACGAGCAGTACTTC. This gives the protein CASSLGQNYEQYF.

The rearrangement joins TRBV6-6 to TRBJ1-2, with D hard to call. The V gene lost 6 bases and the J gene lost 4 bases, with 15 bases spanning the gap. CDR3 length: 14 residues. Germline assignment: CDR1 MNHNY and CDR2 SVGAGI (reference sequence). CDR3 sequence: CASRPAGMSYGYTF. The CDR3 nucleotides are TGTGCCAGCAGGCCGGCCGGGATGAGCTATGGCTACACCTTC.

The rearrangement uses TRBV9 and TRBJ2-5; 8 nucleotides match TRBD1. V gave up 3 bases and J gave up 0 bases; unmatched junction bases: 1. Germline CDR1 SGDLS, CDR2 YYNGEE. The CDR3 is 14 residues long. CDR3 loop: CASSAGQDQETQYF. CDR3 nucleotides: TGTGCCAGCAGCGCGGGACAGGACCAAGAGACCCAGTACTTC.